This TCR beta chain is from a study of T-cell reconstitution after alpha-beta-depleted transplantation in children (TCRdb year 2016). Turning to the overall study: The study quantitatively tracked T-cell immune reconstitution after TCRalphabeta/CD19-depleted allogeneic hematopoietic cell transplantation in children using TCR repertoire profiling. The research as a whole found: In some patients, the high TCRbeta diversity seen at day 60 was put down to recipient T cells and intrathymic progenitors that had survived conditioning. About two months after transplant, the apparently early recovery of alphabetaT-cell counts reportedly depended on just several hundred clones that had expanded rapidly and came from non-depleted graft cells. Over subsequent months, a decline in hyperexpanded clone frequencies was noted, and after one year, T-cell counts and TCRbeta diversity were mostly ascribed to newly produced T cells.

This clonotype was observed a few times. The antigen this receptor binds is unknown. No base quality values were provided; no much bigger clone lies one nucleotide off. The treatment or condition label, read with the paper, signifies: allogeneic hematopoietic cell transplantation with graft depleted of TCRalphabeta T cells and CD19 B cells. The children who served as transplant recipients had been given grafts of TCRalphabeta/CD19-depleted allogeneic hematopoietic cells. At the junction V is shortened by 3 bases and J by 0 bases, with 11 bases in between. The CDR3 goes from the cysteine to the phenylalanine over 15 residues. Of the read, only the CDR3 DNA is kept; its 45 bases are in frame from base 1. From a lookup of the germline V gene (reference sequence), CDR1 and CDR2 are SGHKS and YYEKEE. Library creation used PCR. The run used an Illumina HiSeq 2500. TCR libraries were prepared with molecular barcoding, using unique molecular identifiers to normalize TCRbeta repertoire quantification. Clones were called with MiXCR by TCRdb after fastp trimmed the public reads at Q25, and only in-frame beta chains were retained. Rows are unified per CDR3 protein, each entry keeping the most common DNA and genes. The sample yields hundreds of thousands of distinct CDR3 sequences; around 16% were counted once. The top ten constitute about 32% of the sample.

The source is a boy under two years old who had a stem cell transplant for Wiskott-Aldrich syndrome, so the T cells may come from the graft donor. Sequences were derived from PBMCs, mostly from graft donor cells, sampled 360 days after TCRalphabeta/CD19-depleted stem cell transplant. Rearrangement joined TRBV5-5 to TRBJ2-3; no D gene call is confident. The DNA sequence reads TGTGCCAGCAGCTCATATCTGAGTAGCACAGATACGCAGTATTTT. Its product reads: CASSSYLSSTDTQYF.